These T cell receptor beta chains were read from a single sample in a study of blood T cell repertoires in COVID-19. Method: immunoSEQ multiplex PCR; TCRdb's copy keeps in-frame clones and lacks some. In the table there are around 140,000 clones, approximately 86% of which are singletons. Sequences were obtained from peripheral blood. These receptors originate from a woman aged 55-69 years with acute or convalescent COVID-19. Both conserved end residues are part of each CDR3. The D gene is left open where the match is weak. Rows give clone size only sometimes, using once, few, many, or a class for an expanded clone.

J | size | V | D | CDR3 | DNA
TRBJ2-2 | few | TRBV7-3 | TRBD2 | CASSPSGGSSGELFF | TGTGCCAGCAGCCCCAGCGGGGGGTCTTCCGGGGAGCTGTTTTTT
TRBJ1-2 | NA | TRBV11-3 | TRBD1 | CASKLDPGQGSYGYTF | TGTGCCAGCAAATTAGACCCGGGACAGGGGTCCTATGGCTACACCTTC
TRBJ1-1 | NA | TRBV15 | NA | CATSRDVTENTEAFF | TGTGCCACCAGCAGAGATGTAACTGAGAACACTGAAGCTTTCTTT
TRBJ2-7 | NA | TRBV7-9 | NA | CASSSQTGTSKGYEQYF | TGTGCCAGCAGCTCCCAAACCGGGACATCCAAGGGCTACGAGCAGTACTTC
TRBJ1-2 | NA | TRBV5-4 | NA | CASSPGQNYGYTF | TGTGCCAGCAGCCCTGGGCAGAACTATGGCTACACCTTC
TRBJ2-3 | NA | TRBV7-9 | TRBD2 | CASSTTSGGATDTQYF | TGTGCCAGCAGCACAACTAGCGGGGGGGCCACAGATACGCAGTATTTT
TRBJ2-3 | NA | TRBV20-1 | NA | CSASWRGPHPLDPDTQYF | TGCAGTGCTAGTTGGCGGGGCCCCCACCCGCTCGACCCAGATACGCAGTATTTT
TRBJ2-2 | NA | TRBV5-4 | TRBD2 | CASSSGLDANTGELFF | TGTGCCAGCAGCTCCGGACTAGACGCGAACACCGGGGAGCTGTTTTTT
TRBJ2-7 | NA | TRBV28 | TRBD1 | CASSSDRGEMGFRFYEQYF | TGTGCCAGCAGCTCCGACAGGGGAGAAATGGGATTCCGATTCTACGAGCAGTACTTC
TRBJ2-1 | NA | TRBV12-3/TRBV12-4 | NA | CASSLVVTEQFF | TGTGCCAGCAGTTTAGTAGTCACTGAGCAGTTCTTC
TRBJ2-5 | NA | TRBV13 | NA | CASSLGTRQETQYF | TGTGCCAGCAGCTTAGGAACTCGCCAAGAGACCCAGTACTTC
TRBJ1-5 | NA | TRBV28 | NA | CASSLSDRSGQPQHF | TGTGCCAGCAGTTTATCCGACAGGTCGGGACAGCCCCAGCATTTT
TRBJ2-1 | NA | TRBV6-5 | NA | CATRGARYNEQFF | TGTGCCACCAGGGGGGCCCGTTACAATGAGCAGTTCTTC
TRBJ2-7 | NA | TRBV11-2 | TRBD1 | CASSATGIEQYF | TGTGCCAGCAGTGCGACAGGGATCGAGCAGTACTTC
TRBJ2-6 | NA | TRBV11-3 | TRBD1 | CASSLAWGQSIPGANVLTF | TGTGCCAGCAGCTTAGCGTGGGGACAGTCAATACCTGGGGCCAACGTCCTGACTTTC
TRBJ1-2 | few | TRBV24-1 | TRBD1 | CATSDSGQNRGGYTF | TGTGCCACCAGTGATTCGGGGCAAAACAGGGGTGGCTACACCTTC
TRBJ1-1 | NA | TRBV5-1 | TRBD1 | CASRERTGLNTEAFF | TGCGCCAGCAGGGAACGGACAGGCTTAAACACTGAAGCTTTCTTT
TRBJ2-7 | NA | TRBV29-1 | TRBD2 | CSVGGTSGNAYEQYF | TGCAGCGTTGGAGGGACTAGCGGGAACGCCTACGAGCAGTACTTC
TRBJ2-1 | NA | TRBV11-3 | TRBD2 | CASSSGLARQFF | TGTGCCAGCAGCTCCGGACTAGCCCGGCAGTTCTTC
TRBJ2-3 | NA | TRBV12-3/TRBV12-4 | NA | CASSLTDTQYF | TGTGCCAGCAGCCTCACAGATACGCAGTATTTT
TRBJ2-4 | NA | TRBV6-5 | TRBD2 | CASSSATSGGRPIQYF | TGTGCCAGCAGTTCCGCGACTAGCGGGGGGCGCCCCATTCAGTACTTC
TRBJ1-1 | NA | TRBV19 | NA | CASSIARVANTEAFF | TGTGCCAGTAGTATAGCGCGGGTTGCAAACACTGAAGCTTTCTTT
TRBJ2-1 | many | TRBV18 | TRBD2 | CASSPTSGGESEQFF | TGTGCCAGCTCACCGACTAGCGGGGGGGAATCCGAGCAGTTCTTC
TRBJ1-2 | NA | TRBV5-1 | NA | CASSPELRGAYGYTF | TGCGCCAGCAGCCCGGAGTTACGGGGGGCCTATGGCTACACCTTC
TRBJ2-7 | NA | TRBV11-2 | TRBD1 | CASSLGTGVYEQYF | TGTGCCAGCAGCTTAGGGACAGGGGTCTACGAGCAGTACTTC
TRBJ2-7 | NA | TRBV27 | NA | CASSTRGGGPEQYF | TGTGCCAGCAGTACAAGGGGGGGCGGACCAGAGCAGTACTTC
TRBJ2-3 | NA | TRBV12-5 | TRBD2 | CASGLVAGATPFTDTQYF | TGTGCTAGTGGTTTGGTAGCGGGGGCCACGCCTTTCACAGATACGCAGTATTTT
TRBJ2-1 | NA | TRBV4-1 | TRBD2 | CASSQGLASSSYNEQFF | TGCGCCAGCAGCCAGGGACTAGCGTCGAGCTCCTACAATGAGCAGTTCTTC
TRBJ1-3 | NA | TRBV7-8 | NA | CASSSTGSGNTIYF | TGTGCCAGCAGCTCTACAGGGTCCGGAAACACCATATATTTT
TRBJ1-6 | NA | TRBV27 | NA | CASSLWGHDVGWRSPLHF | TGTGCCAGCAGTTTATGGGGACACGATGTGGGTTGGCGTTCACCCCTCCACTTT
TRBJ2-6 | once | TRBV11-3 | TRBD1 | CASSPFRDRGDISGANVLTF | TGTGCCAGCAGCCCCTTCCGGGACAGGGGGGATATCTCTGGGGCCAACGTCCTGACTTTC
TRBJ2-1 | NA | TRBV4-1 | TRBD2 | CASSLPPLADYNEQFF | TGCGCCAGCAGCCTCCCCCCACTAGCGGATTACAATGAGCAGTTCTTC
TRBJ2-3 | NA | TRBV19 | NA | CASSILAGATTDTQYF | TGTGCCAGTAGTATTCTGGCGGGGGCGACCACAGATACGCAGTATTTT
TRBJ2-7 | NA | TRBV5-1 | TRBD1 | CASSLGGQRGYEQYF | TGCGCCAGCAGCTTGGGGGGACAGAGGGGCTACGAGCAGTACTTC
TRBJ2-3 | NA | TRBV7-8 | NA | CASSLQWASTDTQYF | TGTGCCAGCAGCCTCCAATGGGCTAGCACAGATACGCAGTATTTT
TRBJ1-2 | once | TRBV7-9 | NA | CASSPDTSNYGYTF | TGTGCCAGCAGCCCGGACACTTCGAACTATGGCTACACCTTC
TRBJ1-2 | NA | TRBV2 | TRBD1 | CASSLSPGQLSGYTF | TGTGCCAGCAGCCTTAGTCCGGGACAGCTCAGTGGCTACACCTTC
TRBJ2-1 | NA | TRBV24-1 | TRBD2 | CATRGGGAHNEQFF | TGTGCCACCCGGGGCGGGGGGGCCCACAATGAGCAGTTCTTC
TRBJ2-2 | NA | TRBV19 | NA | CASSILGASNTGELFF | TGTGCCAGTAGTATACTGGGGGCTTCGAACACCGGGGAGCTGTTTTTT
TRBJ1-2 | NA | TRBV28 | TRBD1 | CASSRDRNYGYTF | TGTGCCAGCAGTCGGGACAGGAACTATGGCTACACCTTC
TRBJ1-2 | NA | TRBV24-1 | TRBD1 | CATWDRGYGYTF | TGTGCCACCTGGGACAGGGGATACGGCTACACCTTC
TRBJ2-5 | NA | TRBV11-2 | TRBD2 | CASSFLGTSGGKETQYF | TGTGCCAGCAGCTTTTTAGGGACTAGCGGGGGGAAAGAGACCCAGTACTTC
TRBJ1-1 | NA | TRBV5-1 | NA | CASRPGRSEGLNTEAFF | TGCGCCAGCAGACCTGGGCGGTCGGAGGGGCTGAACACTGAAGCTTTCTTT
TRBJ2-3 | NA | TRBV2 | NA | CASSEPGTDTQYF | TGTGCCAGCAGTGAACCCGGCACAGATACGCAGTATTTT
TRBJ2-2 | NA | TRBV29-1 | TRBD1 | CSVQQGANTGELFF | TGCAGCGTCCAACAGGGGGCGAACACCGGGGAGCTGTTTTTT
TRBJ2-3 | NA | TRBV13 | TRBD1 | CASSLVQGAIPDTQYF | TGTGCCAGCAGCTTAGTGCAGGGGGCGATTCCGGATACGCAGTATTTT
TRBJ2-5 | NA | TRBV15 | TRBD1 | CATSREARTGLETQYF | TGTGCCACCAGCAGAGAGGCGAGGACAGGGTTGGAGACCCAGTACTTC
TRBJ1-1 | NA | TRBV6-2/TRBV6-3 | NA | CASSDHRPGAFF | TGTGCCAGCAGTGACCATAGACCGGGAGCTTTCTTT
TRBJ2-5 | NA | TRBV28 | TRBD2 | CASSSQGRGGVETQYF | TGTGCCAGCAGTTCCCAAGGGAGGGGCGGAGTAGAGACCCAGTACTTC
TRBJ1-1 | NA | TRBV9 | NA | CASSTGPGAEAFF | TGTGCCAGCAGCACGGGGCCGGGAGCTGAAGCTTTCTTT
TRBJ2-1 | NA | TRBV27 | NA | CASSSQGIHNEQFF | TGTGCCAGCAGTTCACAGGGTATACACAATGAGCAGTTCTTC
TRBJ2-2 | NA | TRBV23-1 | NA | CASSQRTTGLFF | TGCGCCAGCAGTCAAAGGACCACAGGGCTGTTTTTT
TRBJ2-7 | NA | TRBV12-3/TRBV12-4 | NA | CASSLKGIEQYF | TGTGCCAGCAGTTTAAAGGGGATTGAGCAGTACTTC